These 15 T cell receptor beta chains were all obtained from the same sample, sequenced in a study of blood T cell repertoires in COVID-19. Using immunoSEQ multiplex PCR, the repertoire was profiled, and TCRdb retains in-frame clones only, with some absent. The data show approximately 270,000 clones, approximately 89% seen once. The sample was peripheral blood. The receptors come from a woman aged 25-40 years with COVID-19, enrolled during active disease.

The chain links TRBV2 to TRBJ2-5, with D possibly being TRBD1 (7 bases). CDR3 length: 14 amino acids. With 6 bases removed from V and 3 bases from J, the gap between germline ends came to 14 bases. Germline V gene lookup returns CDR1 SNHLY and CDR2 FYNNEI. The CDR3 reads CASSRTGLKETQYF. The CDR3 region has the DNA TGTGCCAGCAGCAGGACAGGACTAAAAGAGACCCAGTACTTC.

V usage is TRBV6-5 and J usage is TRBJ1-2, with TRBD1 as a possible D gene (5 bases). This CDR3 contains 13 residues. Germline lookup yields CDR1 MNHEY and CDR2 SVGAGI. Trimming cost V 6 bases and J 3 bases, with 11 bases left between them. CDR3: CASSPDSDYGYTF. CDR3 coding DNA: TGTGCCAGCAGCCCCGACAGTGACTATGGCTACACCTTC.

V gene TRBV7-2 combines with J gene TRBJ1-4; the D gene is possibly TRBD1 (6 bases). Germline V gene sequence: CDR1 SGHTA, CDR2 FQGNSA. CDR3 length: 17 amino acids. The V and J ends lost 5 bases and 3 bases respectively, with 19 bases between them. This chain's CDR3 is CASSLLGGGLPNEKLFF. Here the CDR3 DNA reads TGTGCCAGCAGCCTCCTGGGCGGGGGCTTACCTAATGAAAAACTGTTTTTT.

V gene TRBV27 combines with J gene TRBJ1-1; 7 bases fit TRBD1. The CDR3 has 17 residues. The germline V gene has CDR1 MNHEY and CDR2 SMNVEV (reference sequence). V lost 6 bases and J lost 1; bases outside the gene matches: 14. The CDR3 DNA reads TGTGCCAGCAGCCTAAAACCGATAGGGACAGAGAACACTGAAGCTTTCTTT. Its protein is CASSLKPIGTENTEAFF.

The rearrangement joins TRBV6-6 to TRBJ2-4; D gene unclear. The V and J ends lost 0 bases and 8 bases respectively, with 14 bases between them. CDR3 size: 15 residues. CDR1 is MNHNY, CDR2 SVGAGI, per germline (reference sequence). As DNA, the CDR3 is TGTGCCAGCAGTTACTCGAGTAGCCTCCCAGACATTCAGTACTTC. Translating it yields CASSYSSSLPDIQYF.

The chain couples TRBV7-9 to TRBJ2-3, with 7 nucleotides matching TRBD2. Germline CDR1 SEHNR, CDR2 FQNEAQ (reference sequence). J lost 2 bases, V lost 5 bases, and 13 bases had no gene match. The CDR3 spans 17 residues. The CDR3 DNA follows: TGTGCCAGCAGCCCCCTCCGGGAGGCCCGGGCCACAGATACGCAGTATTTT. Translation: CASSPLREARATDTQYF.

V and J are TRBV24-1 and TRBJ2-3; 12 bases fit TRBD1. The germline CDR1 and CDR2 sequences are KGHDR and SFDVKD. V was clipped by 4 bases and J by 0 bases; unmatched bases: 10. The CDR3 is 19 residues long. Here the CDR3 DNA reads TGTGCCACCAGTGAAAAGCCGGGACAGGGGGCGGCTAGCACAGATACGCAGTATTTT. Translation gives CATSEKPGQGAASTDTQYF.

This sequence joins TRBV5-1 and TRBJ1-2; 7 nucleotides match TRBD1. V lost 6 bases and J lost 7; bases outside the gene matches: 15. The CDR3 consists of 15 residues. Germline CDR1 SGHRS, CDR2 YFSETQ. CDR3 protein: CASNGGQPDFSGYTF. CDR3 DNA: TGCGCCAGCAATGGGGGACAGCCCGACTTTTCTGGCTACACCTTC.

The genes are TRBV7-9 and TRBJ2-1; possibly TRBD1 for D (6 bases). V was shortened by 8 bases and J by 9 bases, with 14 bases between the two germline ends. The CDR3 is 12 amino acids. Germline V gene lookup returns CDR1 SEHNR and CDR2 FQNEAQ (reference sequence). The CDR3 DNA is TGTGCCAGCCTACAGGGTCGGAGTGAGCAGTTCTTC. Its translation: CASLQGRSEQFF.

V is TRBV6-2 or TRBV6-3 and J is TRBJ1-5, with D unresolved. The V gene's germline CDR1 is MNHEY and CDR2 SVGEGT. This CDR3 has 14 residues. The V and J ends lost 4 bases and 6 bases respectively, with 13 bases between them. The CDR3 here is CASSSGGLSQPQHF. CDR3 DNA: TGTGCCAGCAGTTCGGGAGGGTTAAGTCAGCCCCAGCATTTT.

This chain connects TRBV18 to TRBJ1-3; 12 positions match TRBD1. CDR1 is KGHSH and CDR2 is LQKENI in the germline V gene. CDR3 length: 20 amino acids. The V and J ends lost 1 base and 0 bases, in that order; junction bases with no gene match: 10. Here the CDR3 reads CASSPLVGTGGIGSGNTIYF. The CDR3 DNA reads as TGTGCCAGCTCACCACTGGTCGGGACAGGGGGCATTGGCTCTGGAAACACCATATATTTT.

J is TRBJ2-2 and V is TRBV5-1, with 9 bases lining up with TRBD1. This CDR3 region has 17 residues. The germline V gene has CDR1 SGHRS and CDR2 YFSETQ. V lost 0 bases to trimming and J lost 5 bases; unmatched junction nucleotides: 8. CDR3 nucleotide sequence: TGCGCCAGCAGCTTGGCGAGGGGACAGGGCGGAACCGGGGAGCTGTTTTTT. Encoded protein: CASSLARGQGGTGELFF.

The chain combines TRBV11-2 with TRBJ2-2; 8 bases map to TRBD1. This CDR3 is 15 amino acids long. Germline V gene lookup returns CDR1 SGHAT and CDR2 FQNNGV. After removal of 6 bases from V and 4 bases from J, the junction contained 7 bases not matched to a gene. The CDR3 DNA follows: TGTGCCAGCAGGTCCCAGGGGGCGGGCACCGGGGAGCTGTTTTTT. Its protein product is CASRSQGAGTGELFF.

The chain uses TRBV9 and TRBJ2-7; D might be TRBD2 (6 bases). The CDR3 spans 15 residues. V lost 4 bases and J 5 bases, leaving 19 bases between the germline ends. Per the germline V gene, CDR1 is SGDLS and CDR2 is YYNGEE. The CDR3 region is CASSPRGTESDEQYV. Here the CDR3 DNA reads TGTGCCAGCAGCCCCCGCGGGACTGAGTCAGACGAGCAGTACGTC.

The V gene is TRBV12-5, the J gene TRBJ2-2, with 10 nucleotides matching TRBD1. The germline CDR1 and CDR2 sequences are LGHNT and FRNRAP. The CDR3 consists of 17 residues. Trimming removed 0 bases from V and 3 bases from J; junction bases left unmatched: 4. The CDR3 bases are TGTGCTAGTGGTTTGGTAAGGGACAGGGGAGACACCGGGGAGCTGTTTTTT. It yields the protein CASGLVRDRGDTGELFF.